One sample yielded the 13 T cell receptor beta chains listed below, sequenced in a study of cytomegalovirus exposure and HLA in healthy donors (TCRdb year 2017). Library construction relied on the immunoSEQ multiplex PCR assay. Held by TCRdb, this immuneACCESS table contains in-frame sequences only and omits some clones. Under half of the omission traces to an unresolved V gene where checked; the cause of the rest is unknown. For this sample the table gives about 64,000 clones, of which roughly 94% were detected only once. The top ten clonotypes cover 5.8% of the sample. The sample taken for sequencing was PBMCs. Receptors originate from a woman younger than 30 in good health and CMV-seropositive.

The J gene is TRBJ2-1, the V gene TRBV9; 8 nucleotides agree with TRBD2. The V and J ends lost 0 bases and 2 bases, in that order; junction bases with no gene match: 1. The CDR3 loop spans 15 amino acids. Germline assignment: CDR1 SGDLS and CDR2 YYNGEE. The CDR3 DNA is TGTGCCAGCAGCGTAGATAGCGGGACCTACAATGAGCAGTTCTTC. Its translation: CASSVDSGTYNEQFF. The whole variable domain, remainder taken from reference TRBV9 and TRBJ2-1, is DSGVTQTPKHLITATGQRVTLRCSPRSGDLSVYWYQQSLDQGLQFLIQYYNGEERAKGNILERFSAQQFPDLHSELNLSSLELGDSALYFCASSVDSGTYNEQFFGPGTRLTVL.

V gene TRBV10-3 combines with J gene TRBJ2-1, with D tentatively TRBD1 (6 bases). This CDR3 is built from 17 residues. V gave up 2 bases and J gave up 2 bases, with 16 bases separating them. The germline V gene encodes CDR1 ENHRY and CDR2 SYGVKD. The CDR3 DNA follows: TGTGCCATCAGTGAGGAAAGGACAGACGCTACCTACAATGAGCAGTTCTTC. Residues: CAISEERTDATYNEQFF.

The chain combines TRBV7-2 with TRBJ1-1, with D hard to call. In germline, CDR1 is SGHTA, CDR2 FQGNSA. V shed 3 bases and J shed 3 bases, with 5 bases lying between them. The CDR3 is made up of 12 amino acids. The CDR3 reads CASSLGYTEAFF. CDR3 nucleotides: TGTGCCAGCAGCTTGGGCTACACTGAAGCTTTCTTT.

The J gene is TRBJ2-1, the V gene TRBV2; 8 bases map to TRBD2. J gave up 10 bases and V 3 bases, and 8 bases lay outside the gene matches. This CDR3 comprises 14 residues. CDR1 and CDR2 from the germline V gene are SNHLY and FYNNEI. CDR3 nucleotide sequence: TGTGCCAGCAGTGAGTCACTAGCGGTAGGAGAGCAGTTCTTC. As protein: CASSESLAVGEQFF.

V and J are TRBV5-1 and TRBJ1-6, with TRBD1 as a possible D gene (6 bases). Germline values: CDR1 SGHRS, CDR2 YFSETQ. The CDR3 consists of 14 residues. V shed 3 bases and J shed 7 bases, with 11 bases lying between them. The CDR3 sequence: CASSSDSRNSPLHF. The CDR3 DNA reads TGCGCCAGCAGCTCGGACAGTCGGAATTCACCCCTCCACTTT.

V usage is TRBV19 and J usage is TRBJ2-7; D not certain. V lost 3 bases to trimming and J lost 3 bases, with 9 bases between them. CDR3 length: 13 residues. Germline CDR1 reads LNHDA; CDR2 reads SQIVND (reference sequence). The CDR3 bases are TGTGCCAGTAGTATTACAGAAAGCTACGAGCAGTACTTC. This encodes CASSITESYEQYF.

The J gene is TRBJ2-1, the V gene TRBV7-9, with D possibly being TRBD2 (6 bases). CDR3 length: 16 residues. Trimming pared 7 bases from V and 6 bases from J, leaving 22 bases between. The germline gives CDR1 SEHNR, CDR2 FQNEAQ (reference sequence). Here the CDR3 DNA reads TGTGCCAGCACCCCATCCCGGCCGGCGGGACCCAATGAGCAGTTCTTC. Translation gives CASTPSRPAGPNEQFF.

This clone was seen a single time. The chain couples TRBV6-5 to TRBJ1-2, with 7 nucleotides matching TRBD1. Germline CDR1 and CDR2: MNHEY and SVGAGI. CDR3 length equals 14 residues. The V segment lost 6 bases and the J segment 3 bases; nucleotides outside the gene matches: 7. This CDR3 reads CASSEGQTYYGYTF. The CDR3 nucleotides read TGTGCCAGCAGCGAGGGACAGACCTACTATGGCTACACCTTC.

The genes are TRBV19 and TRBJ2-2; D is ambiguous. Germline V gene data show CDR1 as LNHDA and CDR2 as SQIVND (reference sequence). V was pared by 6 bases and J by 7 bases, with 9 bases between. The CDR3 has 12 residues. CDR3 in DNA: TGTGCCAGTAGCGAGTATGGCGGGGAGCTGTTTTTT. It is translated as CASSEYGGELFF.

This chain joins TRBV14 and TRBJ2-5, with 10 bases aligning to TRBD2. Per the germline V gene, CDR1 is SGHDN and CDR2 is FVKESK. There are 16 residues in the CDR3. The trim removed 4 bases at V and 1 base at J, leaving 6 bases unmatched. The CDR3: CASSPLAGAFQETQYF. The CDR3 bases are TGTGCCAGCAGCCCCCTAGCGGGGGCCTTCCAAGAGACCCAGTACTTC.

The chain has TRBV6-5 and TRBJ1-6, with no clear D. V dropped 3 bases and J dropped 1 base, with 7 bases sitting between them. In germline, CDR1 is MNHEY, CDR2 SVGAGI. CDR3 length: 15 amino acids. CDR3 bases: TGTGCCAGCAGTTATACGGGTTCCTATAATTCACCCCTCCACTTT. Protein product: CASSYTGSYNSPLHF.

The chain links TRBV27 to TRBJ2-7; 7 nucleotides agree with TRBD1. The CDR3 spans 11 residues. Losses at the gene ends were 4 bases for V and 9 bases for J; bases not matched to a gene: 3. Germline V gene lookup returns CDR1 MNHEY and CDR2 SMNVEV (reference sequence). The CDR3 spells CASSSTGLQYF. CDR3 nucleotides: TGTGCCAGCAGTTCGACAGGGCTGCAGTACTTC.

The CDR3 protein is CASSPSGTDTQYF. Written as DNA, the CDR3 is TGTGCCAGCAGCCCCTCTGGCACAGATACGCAGTATTTT. The chain employs TRBV25-1 and TRBJ2-3, with unresolved D. The CDR3 runs to 13 residues. Germline CDR1 and CDR2: MGHDK and SYGVNS. V was trimmed by 6 bases and J by 1 base, leaving 8 bases between them. The complete variable domain, with remaining parts taken from reference TRBV25-1 and TRBJ2-3, reads EADIYQTPRYLVIGTGKKITLECSQTMGHDKMYWYQQDPGMELHLIHYSYGVNSTEKGDLSSESTVSRIRTEHFPLTLESARPSHTSQYLCASSPSGTDTQYFGPGTRLTVL.